The 6 T cell receptor beta chains in this list originate from one sample, sequenced in a study of blood T cell repertoires in COVID-19. Clones were read by immunoSEQ multiplex PCR, and TCRdb kept only the in-frame ones, dropping some. The sample carries 95,000 to 100,000 clones, 80% to 95% recorded once. Sequencing was done on a sample of peripheral blood. All receptors derive from a man in his forties or fifties with active COVID-19.

The chain is built from TRBV19 and TRBJ2-7; TRBD1 agrees at 9 bases. CDR3 length: 16 residues. V was clipped by 3 bases and J by 0 bases; unmatched bases: 6. From germline, CDR1 is LNHDA and CDR2 SQIVND (reference sequence). The CDR3 DNA sequence: TGTGCCAGTAGTATTGCCGGGACAGGGAACTCCTACGAGCAGTACTTC. It translates to CASSIAGTGNSYEQYF.

This rearrangement joins TRBV9 to TRBJ2-3; perhaps TRBD1 as D (6 bases). CDR1 is SGDLS and CDR2 is YYNGEE in the germline V gene. The CDR3 extends over 13 amino acids. The ends were cut back, 0 bases at V and 6 bases at J, with 8 bases in the middle. The CDR3 bases are TGTGCCAGCAGCGTAGCTCAGGGGGATACGCAGTATTTT. This translates into CASSVAQGDTQYF.

The rearrangement links TRBV28 to TRBJ1-5, with 9 nucleotides matching TRBD1. The CDR3 spans 16 residues. Germline-derived CDR1 and CDR2 are MDHEN and SYDVKM. V lost 7 bases and J lost 5; bases outside the gene matches: 12. This CDR3 reads CASTSPGQGGYQPQHF. The CDR3 DNA reads TGTGCCAGCACCTCCCCGGGACAGGGAGGGTATCAGCCCCAGCATTTT.

This sequence joins TRBV24-1 and TRBJ2-1; the match to TRBD2 covers 10 bases. Germline-derived CDR1 and CDR2 are KGHDR and SFDVKD. The CDR3 has 16 amino acids. Trimming removed 4 bases from V and 4 bases from J; junction bases left unmatched: 6. CDR3 in amino acids: CATSDPLAGEYNEQFF. The CDR3 coding sequence is TGTGCCACCAGTGACCCGCTAGCGGGAGAATACAATGAGCAGTTCTTC.

The V gene is TRBV6-5, the J gene TRBJ2-7; 11 nucleotides match TRBD2. This CDR3 has 14 residues. Germline CDR1 MNHEY, CDR2 SVGAGI. V was pared by 7 bases and J by 6 bases, with 8 bases of the junction left unmatched. CDR3 in amino acids: CASTYLAGGSEQYF. CDR3 DNA: TGTGCCAGCACCTATTTAGCGGGAGGGTCCGAGCAGTACTTC.

This rearrangement joins TRBV5-1 to TRBJ1-3; no definite D call. The CDR3 length is 14 residues. Germline V gives CDR1 SGHRS, CDR2 YFSETQ. Deletions cut 1 base from V and 3 bases from J, with 8 bases between. The CDR3 sequence is CASSLMGDGNTIYF. DNA for the CDR3: TGCGCCAGCAGCTTGATGGGAGATGGAAACACCATATATTTT. Complete variable domain (other parts from reference TRBV5-1 and TRBJ1-3): KAGVTQTPRYLIKTRGQQVTLSCSPISGHRSVSWYQQTPGQGLQFLFEYFSETQRNKGNFPGRFSGRQFSNSRSEMNVSTLELGDSALYLCASSLMGDGNTIYFGEGSWLTVV.